The 28 T cell receptor beta chains below were found in one sample sequenced in a study of shared clonotypes between healthy human individuals. Assay: immunoSEQ multiplex PCR; the TCRdb copy retains only in-frame clones and omits some. The sample includes 2 million to 2.5 million clones, around 90% of them seen just once. The specimen was naive CD4+ T cells from PBMCs. Subset meaning: CD45RA+ positively selected. All receptors come from a man aged 18 to 29 in good health. Some clones in this sample may be carry-over from other donors' samples.

This CDR3 reads CASSLQTSGSADTQYF. DNA of the CDR3: TGTGCCAGCAGCTTACAAACTAGCGGGAGCGCAGATACGCAGTATTTT. The chain carries TRBV5-4 and TRBJ2-3; 11 nucleotides line up with TRBD2. V lost 2 bases and J lost 4; bases outside the gene matches: 6. From germline, CDR1 is SGHNT and CDR2 YYREEE (reference sequence). There are 16 residues in the CDR3.

The chain carries TRBV28 and TRBJ2-7; D is ambiguous. Deletions cut 4 bases from V and 3 bases from J, with 13 bases between. This CDR3 has 14 residues. Germline V gene lookup returns CDR1 MDHEN and CDR2 SYDVKM. CDR3 amino acids: CASSYTGPLYEQYF. The DNA of the CDR3 is TGTGCCAGCAGTTATACCGGGCCCCTCTACGAGCAGTACTTC.

This chain joins TRBV18 and TRBJ2-7, with D hard to call. The germline CDR1 and CDR2 sequences are KGHSH and LQKENI. Deletions cut 5 bases from V and 0 bases from J, with 20 bases between. The CDR3 is 17 residues long. CDR3 sequence (DNA): TGTGCCAGCTCATGGTTAGCCCAAGATGAGAGCTCCTACGAGCAGTACTTC. Protein sequence: CASSWLAQDESSYEQYF.

The chain uses TRBV30 and TRBJ2-7, with D unresolved. This CDR3 is built from 15 residues. With 0 bases removed from V and 3 bases from J, the gap between germline ends came to 15 bases. Germline CDR1 and CDR2: GTSNPN and SVGIG (reference sequence). The CDR3 sequence: CAWSVEGWFVYEQYF. DNA for the CDR3: TGTGCCTGGAGTGTGGAAGGGTGGTTTGTCTACGAGCAGTACTTC.

This clone showed up just once. The gene calls are TRBV6-1 and TRBJ1-4, with D unclear. Per germline, CDR1 MNHNS and CDR2 SASEGT. The CDR3 loop spans 14 amino acids. V was cut by 6 bases and J by 2 bases, with 10 bases left in between. CDR3 region: CASRVMGTNEKLFF. The CDR3 region has the DNA TGTGCCAGCAGGGTGATGGGTACTAATGAAAAACTGTTTTTT.

The genes are TRBV29-1 and TRBJ2-5; 7 bases line up with TRBD1. CDR3 length: 12 residues. Trimming took 1 base from V and 4 from J; bases not matched to a gene: 0. CDR1 is SQVTM and CDR2 is ANQGSEA in the germline V gene. The CDR3 loop reads CSVEGTGETQYF. CDR3 bases: TGCAGCGTTGAAGGGACAGGAGAGACCCAGTACTTC.

This chain uses TRBV6-5 with TRBJ1-5; D gene unclear. Trimming took off 6 bases at V and 3 bases at J, with 9 bases between the two ends. The germline CDR1 and CDR2 sequences are MNHEY and SVGAGI. The CDR3 is made up of 13 amino acids. The CDR3 nucleotides read TGTGCCAGCAGGCCCAATACCAATCAGCCCCAGCATTTT. It encodes CASRPNTNQPQHF.

V usage is TRBV28 and J usage is TRBJ2-2, with 15 nucleotides matching TRBD2. V lost 2 bases, J lost 6 bases, and 1 base stayed unmatched. Germline V gene sequence: CDR1 MDHEN, CDR2 SYDVKM. CDR3 size: 16 residues. The CDR3 reads CASSLRTSGRAGELFF. The CDR3 DNA sequence: TGTGCCAGCAGTTTAAGGACTAGCGGGAGGGCCGGGGAGCTGTTTTTT.

This clone was seen a single time. The chain couples TRBV19 to TRBJ2-1, with D tentatively TRBD1 or TRBD2 (5 bases each). The CDR3 is 13 residues long. Germline V CDR1 and CDR2: LNHDA, SQIVND (reference sequence). The V end was cut by 8 bases, the J end by 8 bases, with 16 bases between. In DNA form, the CDR3 reads TGTGCCAGTGGAACGGGGCACGGCCATGAGCAGTTCTTC. Translated, it gives CASGTGHGHEQFF.

The chain has TRBV19 and TRBJ2-7; 9 positions match TRBD2. This CDR3 comprises 15 residues. Germline values: CDR1 LNHDA, CDR2 SQIVND (reference sequence). J was trimmed by 3 bases and V by 4 bases; bases with no gene match: 7. The CDR3 region is CASSTQGRGGYEQYF. As DNA, the CDR3 is TGTGCCAGTAGTACCCAGGGGCGGGGGGGCTACGAGCAGTACTTC.

The chain uses TRBV29-1 and TRBJ1-1; TRBD1 agrees at 11 bases. The V and J ends lost 1 base and 4 bases, in that order; junction bases with no gene match: 5. The CDR3 contains 15 residues. Germline CDR1 is SQVTM and CDR2 is ANQGSEA. CDR3 protein: CSVEGTGGSSTEAFF. CDR3 in DNA: TGCAGCGTTGAAGGGACAGGGGGCTCGAGCACTGAAGCTTTCTTT. Variable domain in full (rest from reference TRBV29-1 and TRBJ1-1): SAVISQKPSRDICQRGTSLTIQCQVDSQVTMMFWYRQQPGQSLTLIATANQGSEATYESGFVIDKFPISRPNLTFSTLTVSNMSPEDSSIYLCSVEGTGGSSTEAFFGQGTRLTVV.

The chain links TRBV18 to TRBJ1-1; maybe TRBD1 (6 bases). CDR1 and CDR2 (germline): KGHSH, LQKENI. The CDR3 consists of 15 residues. Trimming pared 6 bases from V and 5 bases from J, leaving 19 bases between. As DNA, the CDR3 is TGTGCCAGCTCGTCCGTTGGGGGGCGTGGGACTGAAGCTTTCTTT. Its protein product is CASSSVGGRGTEAFF.

The chain recombines TRBV5-6 with TRBJ1-1; D unclear. Trimming cost V 3 bases and J 3 bases, with 18 bases left between them. From germline, CDR1 is SGHDT and CDR2 YYEEEE. The CDR3 extends over 16 amino acids. The CDR3 reads CASSSVPGGKYTEAFF. The CDR3 nucleotides read TGTGCCAGCAGCTCCGTCCCGGGAGGGAAGTACACTGAAGCTTTCTTT.

The gene calls are TRBV30 and TRBJ2-5, with D hard to call. The CDR3 consists of 13 residues. The V gene's germline CDR1 is GTSNPN and CDR2 SVGIG (reference sequence). V was trimmed by 0 bases and J by 7 bases, leaving 12 bases between them. DNA of the CDR3: TGTGCCTGGAGTGTGCTATCCCTGGGGACCCAGTACTTC. It codes for CAWSVLSLGTQYF.

This clone has just a few counts. V and J are TRBV27 and TRBJ1-2, with 9 positions matching TRBD1. The ends lost 6 bases at V and 11 bases at J; junction bases unmatched: 7. Germline V gene data show CDR1 as MNHEY and CDR2 as SMNVEV (reference sequence). The CDR3 spans 12 residues. The CDR3 nucleotides are TGTGCCAGCAGCACAGGGACAGGGATGTACACCTTC. As protein: CASSTGTGMYTF.

The CDR3 protein is CASSSGFGTSGRDEQFF. For the CDR3, the DNA is TGTGCCAGTAGTTCCGGTTTTGGGACTAGCGGGAGGGATGAGCAGTTCTTC. V is TRBV19 and J is TRBJ2-1; 16 bases are shared with TRBD2. The V gene end was trimmed by 5 bases and the J gene end by 8 bases; junction bases not matched to a gene: 9. Germline loops: CDR1 LNHDA, CDR2 SQIVND (reference sequence). CDR3 size: 17 residues. The full variable domain, in which reference TRBV19 and TRBJ2-1 provide the parts outside the CDR3, is DGGITQSPKYLFRKEGQNVTLSCEQNLNHDAMYWYRQDPGQGLRLIYYSQIVNDFQKGDIAEGYSVSREKKESFPLTVTSAQKNPTAFYLCASSSGFGTSGRDEQFFGPGTRLTVL.

The J gene is TRBJ2-7, the V gene TRBV6-1, with 8 positions matching TRBD2. Germline lookup yields CDR1 MNHNS and CDR2 SASEGT. The CDR3 has 14 residues. V lost 3 bases and J lost 2; bases outside the gene matches: 3. This CDR3 reads CASSDPGGAYEQYF. For the CDR3, the DNA is TGTGCCAGCAGTGACCCGGGGGGGGCCTACGAGCAGTACTTC.

The DNA of the CDR3 is TGTGCCAGCAGCTTAGAGGTGGGAGGGGGAGAGACCCAGTACTTC. Amino acid sequence: CASSLEVGGGETQYF. V is TRBV7-6 and J is TRBJ2-5, with TRBD2 as a possible D gene (7 bases). The CDR3 runs 15 residues. CDR1 and CDR2 from the germline V gene are SGHVS and FNYEAQ. The V gene lost 1 base and the J gene lost 4 bases, with 13 bases spanning the gap.

Note on this clone: An end of the junction differs from the germline gene, which may be a read error. V gene TRBV7-9 combines with J gene TRBJ2-2; D unclear. CDR3 length: 14 residues. CDR1 is SEHNR, CDR2 FQNEAQ, per germline (reference sequence). CDR3: CASSLGAKTGELFF. CDR3 nucleotide sequence: TGTGCCAGCAGCTTAGGGGCGAAGACCGGGGAGCTGTTTTTT.

The chain links TRBV6-1 to TRBJ2-2, with 11 bases identical to TRBD1. CDR3 length: 16 amino acids. The V gene end was trimmed by 4 bases and the J gene end by 5 bases; junction bases not matched to a gene: 6. The germline V gene has CDR1 MNHNS and CDR2 SASEGT. DNA of the CDR3: TGTGCCAGCAGTGGGACAGGGGGCAGCCCAACCGGGGAGCTGTTTTTT. Its protein product is CASSGTGGSPTGELFF.

The rearrangement links TRBV6-1 to TRBJ2-3; D is undetermined. Per the germline V gene, CDR1 is MNHNS and CDR2 is SASEGT. This CDR3 is built from 15 residues. Trimming shortened V by 2 bases and J by 0 bases, and 9 bases separated the two germline ends. The CDR3: CASSENRWSTDTQYF. Written as DNA, the CDR3 is TGTGCCAGCAGTGAAAATAGGTGGAGCACAGATACGCAGTATTTT.

The rearrangement uses TRBV15 and TRBJ2-7; 9 nucleotides line up with TRBD1. This CDR3 region has 15 residues. The V and J ends lost 6 bases and 3 bases, in that order; junction bases with no gene match: 9. Germline-derived CDR1 and CDR2 are LNHNV and YYDKDF (reference sequence). This CDR3 reads CATSRTGANYYEQYF. CDR3 bases: TGTGCCACCAGTAGGACAGGGGCAAACTACTACGAGCAGTACTTC.

V and J are TRBV2 and TRBJ1-2; D is uncertain. From germline, CDR1 is SNHLY and CDR2 FYNNEI. The V end was cut by 5 bases, the J end by 4 bases, with 14 bases between. The CDR3 loop spans 14 amino acids. The CDR3 sequence: CASSITRGLYGYTF. As DNA, the CDR3 is TGTGCCAGCAGTATCACCAGAGGGCTCTATGGCTACACCTTC.

The chain employs TRBV6-5 and TRBJ2-1; TRBD2 matches 8 bases. Germline V gene sequence: CDR1 MNHEY, CDR2 SVGAGI. The V and J ends lost 4 bases and 7 bases, in that order; junction bases with no gene match: 6. CDR3 length equals 14 residues. The CDR3 DNA follows: TGTGCCAGCAGTTCCCCGGCTAGCGGGAATGAGCAGTTCTTC. Its translation: CASSSPASGNEQFF.

Details on this clone: This sample includes further DNA sequences coding for the same CDR3. This chain connects TRBV5-1 to TRBJ2-1, with no clear D. V was pared by 3 bases and J by 3 bases, with 7 bases between. Germline V gene sequence: CDR1 SGHRS, CDR2 YFSETQ. This CDR3 contains 13 residues. The CDR3 DNA reads TGCGCCAGCAGCTCGGATATCTACAATGAGCAGTTCTTC. Its protein is CASSSDIYNEQFF.

This chain's CDR3 is CASSLADSMNTEAFF. DNA of the CDR3: TGCGCCAGCAGCTTGGCGGACAGCATGAACACTGAAGCTTTCTTT. This sequence joins TRBV5-1 and TRBJ1-1; possibly TRBD1 for D (6 bases). Germline loops: CDR1 SGHRS, CDR2 YFSETQ. The germline V and J ends were trimmed by 0 bases and 0 bases, with 9 bases remaining between them. The CDR3 is made up of 15 amino acids.

The CDR3 DNA sequence: TGTGCCAGCAGTTCCTTTACTACGATAGGGTCCTACGAGCAGTACTTC. This encodes CASSSFTTIGSYEQYF. The chain joins TRBV28 to TRBJ2-7; no clear D. The germline gives CDR1 MDHEN, CDR2 SYDVKM. The CDR3 extends over 16 amino acids. V shed 4 bases and J shed 1 base, with 17 bases lying between them.

The V and J genes are TRBV10-3 and TRBJ1-2; a possible D gene is TRBD1 (6 bases). The CDR3 has 14 amino acids. V was cut by 10 bases and J by 8 bases, with 23 bases left in between. CDR1 and CDR2 from the germline V gene are ENHRY and SYGVKD. The CDR3 sequence: CATKTQAQGPGYTF. The CDR3 DNA is TGTGCCACAAAGACCCAAGCACAGGGCCCCGGCTACACCTTC.